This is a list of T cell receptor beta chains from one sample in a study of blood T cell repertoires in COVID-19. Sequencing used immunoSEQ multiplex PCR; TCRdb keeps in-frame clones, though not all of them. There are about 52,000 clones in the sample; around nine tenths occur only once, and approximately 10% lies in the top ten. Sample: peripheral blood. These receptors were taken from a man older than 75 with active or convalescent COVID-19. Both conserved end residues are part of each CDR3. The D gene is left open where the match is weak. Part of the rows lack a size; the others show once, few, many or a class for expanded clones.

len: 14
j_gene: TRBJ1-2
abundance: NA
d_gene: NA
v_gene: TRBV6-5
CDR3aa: CASRRTHAADGYTF
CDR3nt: TGTGCCAGCAGACGGACACACGCTGCCGATGGCTACACCTTC

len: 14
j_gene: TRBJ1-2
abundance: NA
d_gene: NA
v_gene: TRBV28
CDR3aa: CASTLGGSNYGYTF
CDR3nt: TGTGCCAGCACCCTCGGGGGGTCTAACTATGGCTACACCTTC

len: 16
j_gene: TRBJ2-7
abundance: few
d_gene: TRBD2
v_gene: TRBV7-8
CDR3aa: CASSLGGSGTTYEQYF
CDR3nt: TGTGCCAGCAGCTTAGGAGGTAGCGGGACCACCTACGAGCAGTACTTC

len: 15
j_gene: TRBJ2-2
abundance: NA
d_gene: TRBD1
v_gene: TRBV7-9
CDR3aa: CASPRDRVNTGELFF
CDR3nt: TGTGCCAGCCCCCGGGACAGGGTGAACACCGGGGAGCTGTTTTTT

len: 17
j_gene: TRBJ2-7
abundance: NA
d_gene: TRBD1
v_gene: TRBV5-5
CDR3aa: CASSFRLIGQGDSEQYF
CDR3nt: TGTGCCAGCAGCTTTAGATTAATAGGACAGGGGGATAGCGAGCAGTACTTC

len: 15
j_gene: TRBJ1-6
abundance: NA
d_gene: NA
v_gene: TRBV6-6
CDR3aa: CASSFGQRDNSPLHF
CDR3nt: TGTGCCAGCAGTTTCGGACAGAGGGATAATTCACCCCTCCACTTT

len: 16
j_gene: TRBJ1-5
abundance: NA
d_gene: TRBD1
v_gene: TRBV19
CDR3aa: CASSIRDRVSNQPQHF
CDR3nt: TGTGCCAGTAGTATAAGGGACAGGGTCTCCAATCAGCCCCAGCATTTT

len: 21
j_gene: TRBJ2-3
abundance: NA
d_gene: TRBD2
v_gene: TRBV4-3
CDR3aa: CASSPGLADSYSSVSTDTQYF
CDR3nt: TGCGCCAGCAGCCCGGGACTAGCGGACTCGTATTCGTCAGTTAGCACAGATACGCAGTATTTT

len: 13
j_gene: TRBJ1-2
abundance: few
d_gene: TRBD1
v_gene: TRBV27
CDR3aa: CASSDREADGYTF
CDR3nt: TGTGCCAGCAGTGACAGGGAAGCGGATGGCTACACCTTC

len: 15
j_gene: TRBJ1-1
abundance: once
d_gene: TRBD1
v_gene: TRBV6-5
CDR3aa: CASSPHLPGQGGAFF
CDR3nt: TGTGCCAGCAGTCCACACCTTCCGGGACAGGGAGGGGCTTTCTTT

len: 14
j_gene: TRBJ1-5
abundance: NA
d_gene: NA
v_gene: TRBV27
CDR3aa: CASSLEYSNQPQHF
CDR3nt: TGTGCCAGCAGTTTGGAGTATAGCAATCAGCCCCAGCATTTT

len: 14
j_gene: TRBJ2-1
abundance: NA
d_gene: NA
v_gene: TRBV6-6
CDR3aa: CASSYSRVYNEQFF
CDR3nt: TGTGCCAGCAGTTACTCGCGGGTTTACAATGAGCAGTTCTTC

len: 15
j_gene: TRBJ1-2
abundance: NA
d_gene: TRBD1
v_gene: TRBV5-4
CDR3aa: CASSLPSDRGNGYTF
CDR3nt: TGTGCCAGCAGCTTGCCCTCAGACAGGGGGAATGGCTACACCTTC

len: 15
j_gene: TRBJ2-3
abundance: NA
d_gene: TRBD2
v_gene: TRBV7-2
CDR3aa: CASSLRRELLDTQYF
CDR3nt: TGTGCCAGCAGCTTGCGGCGGGAGTTGTTAGATACGCAGTATTTT

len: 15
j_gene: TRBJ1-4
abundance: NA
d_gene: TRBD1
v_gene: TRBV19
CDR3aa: CASSIVTGANEKLFF
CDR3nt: TGTGCCAGTAGTATCGTCACAGGGGCTAATGAAAAACTGTTTTTT

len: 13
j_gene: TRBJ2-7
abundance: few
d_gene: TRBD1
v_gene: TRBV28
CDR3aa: CASRDRDSYEQYF
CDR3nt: TGTGCCAGCAGAGACAGGGACTCCTACGAGCAGTACTTC

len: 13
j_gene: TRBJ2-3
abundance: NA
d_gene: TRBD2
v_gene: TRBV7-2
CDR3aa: CASSRREGDTQYF
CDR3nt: TGTGCCAGCAGCCGCCGGGAGGGTGATACGCAGTATTTT

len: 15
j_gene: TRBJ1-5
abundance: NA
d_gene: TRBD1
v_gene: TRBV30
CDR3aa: CAWRGKGQGNQPQHF
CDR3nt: TGTGCCTGGAGGGGGAAGGGACAGGGGAATCAGCCCCAGCATTTT

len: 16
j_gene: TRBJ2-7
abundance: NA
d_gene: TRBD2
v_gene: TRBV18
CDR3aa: CASSPQGLAGGNEQYF
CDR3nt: TGTGCCAGCTCACCACAGGGACTAGCGGGAGGAAACGAGCAGTACTTC

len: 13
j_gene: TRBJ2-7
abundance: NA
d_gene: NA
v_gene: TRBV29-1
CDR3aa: CSVSGADPYEQYF
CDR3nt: TGCAGCGTTTCTGGGGCGGACCCCTACGAGCAGTACTTC

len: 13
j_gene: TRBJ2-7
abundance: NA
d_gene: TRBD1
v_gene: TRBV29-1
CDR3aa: CSVEDGQGYEQYF
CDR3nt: TGCAGCGTTGAAGATGGACAGGGTTACGAGCAGTACTTC

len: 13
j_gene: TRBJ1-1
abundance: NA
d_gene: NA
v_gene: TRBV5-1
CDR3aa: CASLRAPDTEAFF
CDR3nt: TGCGCCAGTCTCAGGGCACCGGACACTGAAGCTTTCTTT

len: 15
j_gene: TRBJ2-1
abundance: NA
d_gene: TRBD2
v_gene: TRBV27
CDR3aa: CASTRGSGSPNEQFF
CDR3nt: TGTGCCAGCACCCGTGGTAGCGGGAGTCCAAATGAGCAGTTCTTC

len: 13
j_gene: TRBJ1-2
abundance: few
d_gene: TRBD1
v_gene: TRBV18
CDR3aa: CASSPGQGTPYTF
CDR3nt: TGTGCCAGCTCGCCGGGACAGGGGACACCCTACACCTTC

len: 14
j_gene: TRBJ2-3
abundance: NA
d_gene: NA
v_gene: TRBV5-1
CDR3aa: CASSLKTTPDTQYF
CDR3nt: TGCGCCAGCAGCTTGAAGACAACCCCAGATACGCAGTATTTT

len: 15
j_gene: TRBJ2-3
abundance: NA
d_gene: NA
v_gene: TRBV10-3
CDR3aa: CAISEGRGDTDTQYF
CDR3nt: TGTGCCATCAGTGAGGGGAGGGGGGACACAGATACGCAGTATTTT

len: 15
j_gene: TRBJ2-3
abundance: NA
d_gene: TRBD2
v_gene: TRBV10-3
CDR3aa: CAIRGLAGSTDTQYF
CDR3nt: TGTGCCATCAGAGGACTAGCGGGGAGCACAGATACGCAGTATTTT

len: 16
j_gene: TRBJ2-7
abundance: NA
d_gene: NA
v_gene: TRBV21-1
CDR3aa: CASSKAPRDSAYEQYF
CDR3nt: TGTGCCAGCAGCAAAGCGCCGCGGGACAGCGCCTACGAGCAGTACTTC

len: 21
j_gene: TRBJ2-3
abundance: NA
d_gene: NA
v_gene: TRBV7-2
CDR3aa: CASSLAPRGFQLRGSTDTQYF
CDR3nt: TGTGCCAGCAGCTTAGCCCCCCGGGGATTTCAGTTACGGGGTTCGACAGATACGCAGTATTTT

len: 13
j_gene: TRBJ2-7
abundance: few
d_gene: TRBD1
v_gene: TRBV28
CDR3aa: CASLGTGLAEQYF
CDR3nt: TGTGCCAGCTTGGGGACAGGGCTAGCCGAGCAGTACTTC

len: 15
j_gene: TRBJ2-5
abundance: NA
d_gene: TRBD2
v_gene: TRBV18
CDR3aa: CASSPMSGSQETQYF
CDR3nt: TGTGCCAGCTCACCAATGAGCGGGAGCCAAGAGACCCAGTACTTC

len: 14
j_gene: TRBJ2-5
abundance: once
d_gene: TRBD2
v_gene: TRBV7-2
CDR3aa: CASSLLLARETQYF
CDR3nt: TGTGCCAGCAGCTTATTACTAGCGCGAGAGACCCAGTACTTC

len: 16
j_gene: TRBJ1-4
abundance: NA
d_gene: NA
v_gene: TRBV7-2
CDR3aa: CASSLAVAGGSEKLFF
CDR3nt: TGTGCCAGCAGCTTAGCTGTGGCAGGAGGGAGCGAAAAACTGTTTTTT

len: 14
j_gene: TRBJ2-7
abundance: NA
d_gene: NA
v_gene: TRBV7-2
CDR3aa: CASSLGRGSYEQYF
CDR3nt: TGTGCCAGCAGCTTAGGCCGGGGGTCCTACGAGCAGTACTTC

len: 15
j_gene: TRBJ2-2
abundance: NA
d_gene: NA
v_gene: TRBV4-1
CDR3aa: CASSLRGGLDGELFF
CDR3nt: TGCGCCAGCAGCCTAAGGGGGGGGCTAGACGGGGAGCTGTTTTTT

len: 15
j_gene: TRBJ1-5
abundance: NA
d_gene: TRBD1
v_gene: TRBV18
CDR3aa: CASSPPEGAGQPQHF
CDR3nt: TGTGCCAGCTCACCACCGGAGGGGGCTGGTCAGCCCCAGCATTTT

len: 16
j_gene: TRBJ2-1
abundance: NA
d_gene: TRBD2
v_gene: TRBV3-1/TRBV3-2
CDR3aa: CASSPRTSGLYNEQFF
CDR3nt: TGTGCCAGCAGCCCCCGGACTAGCGGACTATACAATGAGCAGTTCTTC

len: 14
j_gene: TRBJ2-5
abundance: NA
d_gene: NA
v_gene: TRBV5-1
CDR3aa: CASSLALDQETQYF
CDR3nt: TGCGCCAGCAGCTTGGCTCTAGACCAAGAGACCCAGTACTTC

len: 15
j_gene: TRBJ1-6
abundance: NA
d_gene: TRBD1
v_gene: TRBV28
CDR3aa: CASGQGAPRNSPLHF
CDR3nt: TGTGCCAGCGGACAGGGGGCCCCAAGGAATTCACCCCTCCACTTT

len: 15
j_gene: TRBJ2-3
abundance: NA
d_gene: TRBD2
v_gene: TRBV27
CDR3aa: CASSSSSGGASPQYF
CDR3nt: TGTGCCAGCAGTTCGTCTAGCGGGGGGGCGAGTCCGCAGTATTTT

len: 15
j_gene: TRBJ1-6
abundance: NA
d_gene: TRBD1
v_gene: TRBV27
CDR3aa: CASRFGGAGGTPLHF
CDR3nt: TGTGCCAGCAGATTCGGTGGGGCAGGGGGTACACCCCTCCACTTT

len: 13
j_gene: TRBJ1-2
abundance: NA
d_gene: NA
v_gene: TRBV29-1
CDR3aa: CSVGGVTNYGYTF
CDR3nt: TGCAGCGTTGGGGGGGTCACTAACTATGGCTACACCTTC

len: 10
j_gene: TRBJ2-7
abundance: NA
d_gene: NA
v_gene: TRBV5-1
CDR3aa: CASHTYEQYF
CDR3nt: TGCGCCAGCCACACCTACGAGCAGTACTTC

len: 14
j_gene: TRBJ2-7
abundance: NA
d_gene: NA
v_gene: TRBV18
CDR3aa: CASSPPAGTYEQYF
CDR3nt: TGTGCCAGCTCACCACCGGCAGGGACCTACGAGCAGTACTTC

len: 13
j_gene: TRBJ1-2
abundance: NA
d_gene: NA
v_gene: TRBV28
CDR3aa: CASSLRRLYGYTF
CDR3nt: TGTGCCAGCAGTTTAAGGAGGCTCTATGGCTACACCTTC

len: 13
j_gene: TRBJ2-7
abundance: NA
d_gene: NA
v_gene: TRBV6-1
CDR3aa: CASSEPGVYGQYF
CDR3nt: TGTGCCAGCAGTGAACCAGGGGTGTACGGGCAGTACTTC

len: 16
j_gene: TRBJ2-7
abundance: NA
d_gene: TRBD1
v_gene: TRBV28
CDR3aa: CASSNPPEGANYEQYF
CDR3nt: TGTGCCAGCAGTAACCCTCCCGAGGGGGCTAACTACGAGCAGTACTTC

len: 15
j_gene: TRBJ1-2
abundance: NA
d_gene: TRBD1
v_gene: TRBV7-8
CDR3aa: CASSLAKGQGLGYTF
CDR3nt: TGTGCCAGCAGCTTAGCGAAAGGACAGGGGCTCGGCTACACCTTC

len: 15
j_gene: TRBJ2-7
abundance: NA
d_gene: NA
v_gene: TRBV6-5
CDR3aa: CASSYGAAFSYEQYF
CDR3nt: TGTGCCAGCAGTTACGGGGCGGCATTCTCCTACGAGCAGTACTTC